Here is one T cell receptor (beta chain) with its context. Sample time point: newly diagnosed GD, antithyroid drugs for less than 3 months. RNA isolated from PBMCs was used to make the TCR library. The data stem from a study of regulatory T cells in long-lasting Graves disease. This CDR3 spans 13 amino acids. In germline, CDR1 is SGHTA, CDR2 FQGNSA. Investigators prepared the TCR beta libraries by applying iRepertoire HTBI primers and Arm-PCR of CDR3 regions. In TCRdb, the multiplex PCR reads were re-called with MiXCR into one record per CDR3 protein. This table has just over 600,000 distinct CDR3 sequences, about 15% appearing once. This sample was also put to use in a study of T cells in Graves' hyperthyroidism and ophthalmopathy. Per that study: TCR CDR3 underwent first-round RT-PCR with the HTBI primer set. The model's output predicted ophthalmopathy at a median of 6.5 months prior to onset.

This clonotype was obtained from a woman aged 30 to 39 with Graves disease. This specimen was peripheral blood mononuclear cells (PBMCs), taken at new diagnosis, from a patient treated with antithyroid drugs. V is TRBV7-2 and J is TRBJ1-6; TRBD1 might be the D (6 bases). The CDR3 DNA reads TGTTCATGTGGGGGCGATTTCAATTCACCCCTCCACTTT. The encoded protein is CSCGGDFNSPLHF.